One sample yielded the 18 T cell receptor beta chains listed below, sequenced in a study of blood T cells in healthy people across ages. A second PCR, run for roughly 7 to 11 cycles, used a sample-barcoded 5' primer plus a J-beta primer mix. TCRdb analysed the 5' RACE reads with MiXCR anew, one entry per CDR3 protein. The profile shows some 790,000 distinct CDR3 sequences, about 28% of them singletons. The material sequenced was blood. Source of these receptors: a woman of 80 years or more in good health.

The rearrangement links TRBV18 to TRBJ1-6, with no clear D. V lost 2 bases and J lost 8, with 7 bases in between. CDR1 and CDR2 from the germline V gene are KGHSH and LQKENI. This CDR3 comprises 13 residues. The CDR3 bases are TGTGCCAGCTCACCAAGCGACGATTCACCCCTCCACTTT. This gives the protein CASSPSDDSPLHF.

This clonotype was found many times. The rearrangement joins TRBV9 to TRBJ2-5; 8 nucleotides match TRBD1. The ends lost 4 bases at V and 4 bases at J; junction bases unmatched: 12. The CDR3 has 16 amino acids. The germline gives CDR1 SGDLS, CDR2 YYNGEE. The CDR3 loop reads CASSLGPGGWGETQYF. The CDR3 nucleotides are TGTGCCAGCAGCCTAGGGCCAGGGGGCTGGGGAGAGACCCAGTACTTC.

This clonotype was counted ten times or more. Since a much larger clone is just one base distant, this may be a read error. The chain is built from TRBV6-5 and TRBJ2-1, with 8 bases matching TRBD2. The J call is in doubt because the DNA end fits TRBJ2-7 better. CDR3 size: 17 residues. Germline V gene sequence: CDR1 MNHEY, CDR2 SVGAGI. CDR3 loop: CASSYTGTRSVDNEQYF. The CDR3 nucleotides read TGTGCCAGCAGTTATACCGGGACTAGAAGTGTGGACAATGAGCAGTACTTC.

To note about this clonotype: This may be a read error, as it is one base from a much larger clone. This chain links TRBV15 with TRBJ2-3, with D perhaps matching TRBD2 (5 bases). Per the germline V gene, CDR1 is LNHNV and CDR2 is YYDKDF (reference sequence). The CDR3 extends over 14 amino acids. The chain's CDR3 is CAASRDGSLHTQYF. The DNA for the CDR3 is TGTGCCGCCAGCAGAGATGGGAGTTTACATACGCAGTATTTT. Variable domain in full (rest from reference TRBV15 and TRBJ2-3): DAMVIQNPRYQVTQFGKPVTLSCSQTLNHNVMYWYQQKSSQAPKLLFHYYDKDFNNEADTPDNFQSRRPNTSFCFLDIRSPGLGDTAMYLCAASRDGSLHTQYFGPGTRLTVL.

This clonotype was detected many times. The chain recombines TRBV29-1 with TRBJ2-3; 13 bases map to TRBD2. With V trimmed by 7 bases and J by 4 bases, 5 bases remained unmatched. This CDR3 comprises 14 residues. The germline CDR1 and CDR2 sequences are SQVTM and ANQGSEA. DNA for the CDR3: TGCAGCGCAACTAGCGGGGGGGCCCCAGATACGCAGTATTTT. This sequence encodes CSATSGGAPDTQYF.

As to this clonotype: Compared with germline, one end of the junction differs, possibly owing to a read error. V and J are TRBV6-5 and TRBJ2-5, with D perhaps given as TRBD1 or TRBD2 (5 bases each). Germline values: CDR1 MNHEY, CDR2 SVGAGI. CDR3 size: 15 residues. CDR3 in DNA: TGTGCTAGCAGCGACTTGGACGGGGCCCGAGAGACCCAGTACTTC. Translated, it gives CASSDLDGARETQYF.

On this clonotype itself: A single base separates this from a much larger clone, so it may be a read error. The rearrangement links TRBV12-3 or TRBV12-4 to TRBJ2-3, with TRBD2 matching 7 bases. The CDR3 is made up of 14 amino acids. CDR3 sequence reads: CASSLGTSADTRYF. The CDR3 DNA follows: TGTGCCAGCAGTTTAGGGACTAGTGCAGATACGCGGTATTTT.

Regarding this clonotype: A much larger clone sits a single nucleotide away, making a read error possible. This chain links TRBV4-3 with TRBJ1-2, with a possible D match to TRBD1 (5 bases). Germline values: CDR1 LGHNA, CDR2 YSLEER. Trimming cost V 0 bases and J 4 bases, with 12 bases left between them. The CDR3 spans 15 residues. Here the CDR3 reads CASSQEVRDCYGYTF. CDR3 sequence (DNA): TGCGCCAGCAGCCAAGAAGTCAGGGATTGCTATGGCTACACCTTC.

This clonotype was seen a handful of times. The V gene is TRBV14, the J gene TRBJ2-3; D ambiguous. CDR1 is SGHDN, CDR2 FVKESK, per germline. The V gene lost 0 bases and the J gene lost 4 bases, with 17 bases spanning the gap. The length of the CDR3 is 17 residues. The DNA for the CDR3 is TGTGCCAGCAGCCAAGAACCCCCCGTCCCGGATGCAGATACGCAGTATTTT. Its translation: CASSQEPPVPDADTQYF.

Notes on this clonotype: This may stem from a read error, because a much larger clone lies one nucleotide away. The chain joins TRBV15 to TRBJ2-1, with D unclear. The CDR3 is made up of 12 amino acids. V was clipped by 0 bases and J by 8 bases, with 5 bases between them. From germline, CDR1 is LNHNV and CDR2 YYDKDF (reference sequence). CDR3 in amino acids: CATSRDVDEQFF. CDR3 coding DNA: TGTGCCACCAGCAGAGATGTCGATGAGCAGTTCTTC.

The chain's CDR3 is CSARRLGGGRPGSSYNEQYF. CDR3 coding DNA: TGCAGTGCTAGAAGACTTGGAGGGGGCCGGCCGGGGAGCTCCTACAATGAGCAGTACTTC. The rearrangement uses TRBV20-1 and TRBJ2-1; perhaps TRBD1 as D (7 bases). The end of the DNA fits TRBJ2-7 better, so the J call may be wrong. The CDR3 is 20 amino acids. CDR1 and CDR2 (germline): DFQATT, SNEGSKA (reference sequence).

In this sample, this clonotype turned up many times. The chain recombines TRBV28 with TRBJ2-3; no clear D. Germline lookup yields CDR1 MDHEN and CDR2 SYDVKM. Trimming pared 4 bases from V and 1 base from J, leaving 18 bases between. The CDR3 is 17 amino acids. This CDR3 is CASSSPYKLFGTDTQYF. As DNA, the CDR3 is TGTGCCAGCAGTTCTCCTTACAAACTTTTTGGCACAGATACGCAGTATTTT.

V is TRBV27 and J is TRBJ2-2, with D hard to call. The CDR3 has 15 amino acids. CDR1 is MNHEY and CDR2 is SMNVEV in the germline V gene (reference sequence). V was trimmed by 1 base and J by 0 bases, leaving 6 bases between them. The CDR3 loop is CASSLFSANTGELFF. Here the CDR3 DNA reads TGTGCCAGCAGTTTATTTTCAGCGAACACCGGGGAGCTGTTTTTT.

Many counts were recorded for this clonotype. The rearrangement joins TRBV3-1 to TRBJ2-6; D is undetermined. V lost 3 bases to trimming and J lost 2 bases, with 14 bases between them. Looked up from germline, CDR1 is LGHDT and CDR2 is YNNKEL (reference sequence). The CDR3 contains 17 residues. CDR3 amino acids: CASSQTLPSAGANVLTF. Here the CDR3 DNA reads TGTGCCAGCAGCCAGACCTTGCCGTCGGCTGGGGCCAACGTCCTGACTTTC.

A few counts support this clonotype. The chain combines TRBV6-6 with TRBJ1-2, with D uncertain. CDR1 is MNHNY and CDR2 is SVGAGI in the germline V gene (reference sequence). V was pared by 6 bases and J by 3 bases, with 11 bases between. This CDR3 comprises 13 residues. CDR3 coding DNA: TGTGCCAGCAGCAAGCAGAGCGACTATGGCTACACCTTC. This translates into CASSKQSDYGYTF.

In regard to this clonotype: This may arise from a read error, as a much more abundant clone is one base away. Since the CDR3 does not end with the conserved phenylalanine or tryptophan, this likely comes from a read error. This sequence joins TRBV12-3 or TRBV12-4 and TRBJ1-2, with 7 positions matching TRBD1. CDR3 length: 14 residues. Unmatched junction bases numbered 8, after V lost 5 bases and J lost 5 bases. The CDR3 nucleotides read TGTGCCAGCAGTGTAAGACAGGGAGGTTATGGCTACACCTGC. This sequence encodes CASSVRQGGYGYTC.

The V and J genes are TRBV20-1 and TRBJ2-3; 11 nucleotides agree with TRBD2. CDR1 is DFQATT, CDR2 SNEGSKA, per germline (reference sequence). The V gene end was trimmed by 1 base and the J gene end by 7 bases; junction bases not matched to a gene: 4. The CDR3 has 14 residues. CDR3 protein: CSARGLAGLNTQYF. The CDR3 DNA is TGCAGTGCTAGAGGACTAGCGGGACTTAATACGCAGTATTTT.

The gene calls are TRBV29-1 and TRBJ2-1, with 7 nucleotides matching TRBD2. Trimming at V came to 0 bases and at J to 0 bases, leaving 8 bases not matched to a gene. The CDR3 sequence is 17 residues long. CDR1 and CDR2 (germline): SQVTM, ANQGSEA. DNA for the CDR3: TGCAGCGTTGAAGATCTTCTAGCGGTAAGCTCCTACAATGAGCAGTTCTTC. Translated: CSVEDLLAVSSYNEQFF.